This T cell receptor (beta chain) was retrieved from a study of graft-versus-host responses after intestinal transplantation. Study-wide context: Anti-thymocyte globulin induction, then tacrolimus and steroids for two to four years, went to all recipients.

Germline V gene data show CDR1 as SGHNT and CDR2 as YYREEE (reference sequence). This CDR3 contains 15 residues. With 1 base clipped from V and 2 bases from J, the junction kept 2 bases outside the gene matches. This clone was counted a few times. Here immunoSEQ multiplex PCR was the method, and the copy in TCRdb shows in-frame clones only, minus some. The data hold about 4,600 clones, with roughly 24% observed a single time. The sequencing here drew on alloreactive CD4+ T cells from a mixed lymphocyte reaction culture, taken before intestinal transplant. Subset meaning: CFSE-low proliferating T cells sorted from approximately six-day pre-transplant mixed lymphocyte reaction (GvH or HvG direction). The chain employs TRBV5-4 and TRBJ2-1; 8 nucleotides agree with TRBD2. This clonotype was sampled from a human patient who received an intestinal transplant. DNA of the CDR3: TGTGCCAGCAGCTTGATGGGACTAGCCTACAATGAGCAGTTCTTC. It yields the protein CASSLMGLAYNEQFF.